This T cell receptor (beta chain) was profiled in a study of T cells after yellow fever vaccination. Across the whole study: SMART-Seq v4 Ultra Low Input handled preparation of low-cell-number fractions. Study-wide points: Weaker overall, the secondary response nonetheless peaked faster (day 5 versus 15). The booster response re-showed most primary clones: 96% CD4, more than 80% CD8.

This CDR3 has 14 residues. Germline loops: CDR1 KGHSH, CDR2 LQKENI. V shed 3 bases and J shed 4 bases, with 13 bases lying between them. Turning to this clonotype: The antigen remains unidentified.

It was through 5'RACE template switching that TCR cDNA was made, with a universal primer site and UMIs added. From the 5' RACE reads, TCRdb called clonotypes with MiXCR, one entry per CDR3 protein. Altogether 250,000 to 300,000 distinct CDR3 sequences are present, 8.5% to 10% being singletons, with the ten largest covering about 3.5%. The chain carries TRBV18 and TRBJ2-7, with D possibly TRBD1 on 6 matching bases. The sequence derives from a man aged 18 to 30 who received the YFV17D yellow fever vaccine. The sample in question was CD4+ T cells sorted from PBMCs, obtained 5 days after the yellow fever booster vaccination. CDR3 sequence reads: CASSPAQGLYEQYV. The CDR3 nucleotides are TGTGCCAGCTCACCGGCCCAGGGGCTTTACGAGCAGTACGTC.